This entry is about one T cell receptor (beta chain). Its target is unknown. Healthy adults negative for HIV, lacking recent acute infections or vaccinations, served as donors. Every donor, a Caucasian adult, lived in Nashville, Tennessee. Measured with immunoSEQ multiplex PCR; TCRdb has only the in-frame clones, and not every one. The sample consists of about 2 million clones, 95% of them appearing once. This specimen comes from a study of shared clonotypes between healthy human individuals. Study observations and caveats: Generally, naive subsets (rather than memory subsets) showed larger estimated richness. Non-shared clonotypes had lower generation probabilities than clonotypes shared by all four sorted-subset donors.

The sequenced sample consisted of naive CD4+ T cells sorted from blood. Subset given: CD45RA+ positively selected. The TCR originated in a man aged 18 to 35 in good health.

The CDR3 DNA sequence: TGTGCCAGCAGTCCCTTTAATGGCTACACCTTC. Translating it yields CASSPFNGYTF. The chain combines TRBV6-5 with TRBJ1-2; no firm D call. The CDR3 runs 11 residues. Germline CDR1 and CDR2: MNHEY and SVGAGI. V was cut by 5 bases and J by 6 bases, with 7 bases left in between.